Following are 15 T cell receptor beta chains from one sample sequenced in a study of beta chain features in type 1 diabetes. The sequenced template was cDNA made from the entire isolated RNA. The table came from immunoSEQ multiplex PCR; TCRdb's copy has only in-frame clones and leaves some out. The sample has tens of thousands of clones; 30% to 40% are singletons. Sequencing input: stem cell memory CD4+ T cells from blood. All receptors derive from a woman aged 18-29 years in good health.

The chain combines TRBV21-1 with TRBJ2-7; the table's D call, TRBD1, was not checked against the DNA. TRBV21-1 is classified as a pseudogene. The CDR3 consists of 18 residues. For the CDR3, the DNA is TGTGCCAGCAGCATCCCCTTCTATCGTCCAGGAATGGGCCCCAAGCAGTACTTC. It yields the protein CASSIPFYRPGMGPKQYF.

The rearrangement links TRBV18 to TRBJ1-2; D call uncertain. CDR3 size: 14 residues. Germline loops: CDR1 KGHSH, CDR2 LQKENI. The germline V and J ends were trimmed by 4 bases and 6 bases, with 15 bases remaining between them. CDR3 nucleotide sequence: TGTGCCAGCTCACTCCAGGAGCGGAGGAATGGCTACACCTTC. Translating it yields CASSLQERRNGYTF.

CDR3 protein: CASSREYGSFYEQYF. In DNA, the CDR3 is TGCGCCAGCAGCCGCGAATACGGGTCCTTTTACGAGCAGTACTTC. The chain joins TRBV4-1 to TRBJ2-7; D gene ambiguous. Germline assignment: CDR1 MGHRA and CDR2 YSYEKL. CDR3 length: 15 amino acids. Trimming removed 4 bases at V and 4 bases at J, with 17 bases between.

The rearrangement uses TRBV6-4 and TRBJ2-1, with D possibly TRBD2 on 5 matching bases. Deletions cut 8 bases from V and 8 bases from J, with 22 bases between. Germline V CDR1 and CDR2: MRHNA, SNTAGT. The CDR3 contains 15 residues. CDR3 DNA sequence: TGTGCCAGCGCCTCAGTAGCGCGCCTAATATATGAGCAGTTCTTC. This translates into CASASVARLIYEQFF.

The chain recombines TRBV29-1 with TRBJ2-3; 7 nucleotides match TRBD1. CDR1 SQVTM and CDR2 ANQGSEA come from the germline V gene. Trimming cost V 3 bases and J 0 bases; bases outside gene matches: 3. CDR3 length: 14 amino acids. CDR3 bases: TGCAGCGTTGATGACAGGGCCAGCACAGATACGCAGTATTTT. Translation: CSVDDRASTDTQYF.

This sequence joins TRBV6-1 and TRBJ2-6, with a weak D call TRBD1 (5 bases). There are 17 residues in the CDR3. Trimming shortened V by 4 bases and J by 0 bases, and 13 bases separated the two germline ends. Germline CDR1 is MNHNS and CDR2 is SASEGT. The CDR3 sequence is CASSVGLVDSGANVLTF. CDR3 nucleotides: TGTGCCAGCAGTGTGGGGCTTGTGGACTCTGGGGCCAACGTCCTGACTTTC.

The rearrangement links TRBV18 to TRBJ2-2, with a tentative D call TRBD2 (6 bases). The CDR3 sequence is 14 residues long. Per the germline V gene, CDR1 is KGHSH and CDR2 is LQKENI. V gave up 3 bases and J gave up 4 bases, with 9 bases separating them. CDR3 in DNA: TGTGCCAGCTCACCGGGCGGGACCACCGGGGAGCTGTTTTTT. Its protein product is CASSPGGTTGELFF.

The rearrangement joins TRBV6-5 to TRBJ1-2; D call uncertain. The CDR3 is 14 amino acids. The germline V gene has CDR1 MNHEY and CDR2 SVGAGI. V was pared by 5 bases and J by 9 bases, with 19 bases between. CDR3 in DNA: TGTGCCAGCAGTACTCAGCGGTTAAGTGGGAGCTACACCTTC. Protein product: CASSTQRLSGSYTF.

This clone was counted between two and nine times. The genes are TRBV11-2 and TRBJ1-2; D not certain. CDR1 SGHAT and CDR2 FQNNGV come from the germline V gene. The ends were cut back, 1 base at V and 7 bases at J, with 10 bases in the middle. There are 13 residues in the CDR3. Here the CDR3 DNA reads TGTGCCAGCAGCTTAGGGCATGGTGGTGGCTACACCTTC. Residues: CASSLGHGGGYTF.

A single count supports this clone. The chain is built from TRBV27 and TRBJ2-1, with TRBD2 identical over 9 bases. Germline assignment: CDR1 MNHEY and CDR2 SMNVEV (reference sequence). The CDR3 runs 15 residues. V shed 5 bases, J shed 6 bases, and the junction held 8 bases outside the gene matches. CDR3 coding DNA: TGTGCCAGCAGTAATAGCGGGAGCCGGTCCAATGAGCAGTTCTTC. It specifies CASSNSGSRSNEQFF.

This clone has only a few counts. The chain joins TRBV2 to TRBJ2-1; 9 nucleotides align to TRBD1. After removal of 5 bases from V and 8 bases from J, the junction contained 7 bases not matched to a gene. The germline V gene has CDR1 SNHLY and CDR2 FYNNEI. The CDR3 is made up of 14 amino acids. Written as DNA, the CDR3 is TGTGCCAGCAGTCCCCGGGACAGGGCGGATGAGCAGTTCTTC. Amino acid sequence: CASSPRDRADEQFF.

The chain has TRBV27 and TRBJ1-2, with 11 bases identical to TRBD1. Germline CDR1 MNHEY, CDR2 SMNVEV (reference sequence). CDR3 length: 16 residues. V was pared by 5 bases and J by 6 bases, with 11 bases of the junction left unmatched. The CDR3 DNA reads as TGTGCCAGCAGTCCCTGGACAGGGGGCGTTATGCATGGCTACACCTTC. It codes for CASSPWTGGVMHGYTF.

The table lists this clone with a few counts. The chain's CDR3 is CASSASRGQYF. CDR3 bases: TGTGCCAGCAGCGCGTCCCGGGGGCAGTACTTC. The genes are TRBV28 and TRBJ2-7; TRBD2 is a possible D gene (5 bases). Trimming took off 6 bases at V and 9 bases at J, with 12 bases between the two ends. CDR1 and CDR2 (germline): MDHEN, SYDVKM. The CDR3 totals 11 residues.

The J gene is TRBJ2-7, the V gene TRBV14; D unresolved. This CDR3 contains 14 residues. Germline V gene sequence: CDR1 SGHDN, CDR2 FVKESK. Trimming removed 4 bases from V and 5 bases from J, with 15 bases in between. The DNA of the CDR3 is TGTGCCAGCAGCCGAGTATCTCTCTTCGACGAGCAGTACTTC. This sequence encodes CASSRVSLFDEQYF.

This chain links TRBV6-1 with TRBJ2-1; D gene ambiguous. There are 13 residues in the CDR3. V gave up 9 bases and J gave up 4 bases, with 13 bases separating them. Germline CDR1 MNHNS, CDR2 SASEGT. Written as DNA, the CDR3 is TGTGCCAGTGGGCAAATCTATTACAATGAGCAGTTCTTC. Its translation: CASGQIYYNEQFF.